The T cell receptor (beta chain) under discussion was sequenced for a study of blood T cell repertoires in COVID-19. Study-wide background: T cells, B-cell-depleted T cells, or PBMCs supplied cDNA or gDNA.

CDR1 SGHRS and CDR2 YFSETQ come from the germline V gene. Unmatched junction bases numbered 5, after V lost 3 bases and J lost 0 bases. The CDR3 consists of 15 residues. The table came from immunoSEQ multiplex PCR; TCRdb's copy has only in-frame clones and leaves some out. Here the sample spans a few hundred thousand clones, 84% being singletons. The TCR comes from a woman aged 40 to 50 who had recovered from COVID-19. The sample taken for sequencing was peripheral blood. The rearrangement uses TRBV5-1 and TRBJ2-5, with TRBD1 matching over 7 bases. The CDR3 sequence is CASSSGTVDQETQYF. As DNA, the CDR3 is TGCGCCAGCAGCTCCGGGACAGTAGACCAAGAGACCCAGTACTTC.